This TCR beta chain derives from a study of shared clonotypes between healthy human individuals. Notes on this clone: Antigen unknown.

Deep-level assay runs were performed. For every subset, genomic DNA was evenly distributed across several immunoSEQ plates. The assay was immunoSEQ multiplex PCR, and TCRdb's table has in-frame clones only and misses some. The sample records approximately 1.1 million clones, approximately 78% being singletons. V shed 4 bases and J 2 bases; nucleotides not matched to a gene: 11. Germline V gene data show CDR1 as SGHRS and CDR2 as YFSETQ. This CDR3 is built from 16 residues. None of the donors, who were healthy HIV-negative adults, had recently had acute infections or vaccinations. Study-level points and caveats: Only blood samples were collected, and tissue repertoires likely differ.

The rearrangement uses TRBV5-1 and TRBJ2-7; 8 positions match TRBD2. The clonotype was recovered from a man between 18 and 35 years old in good health. Some clones in this sample may be carry-over from other donors' samples. The sample comprised memory CD4+ T cells from PBMCs. Subset meaning: CD45RA-negative fraction. The CDR3 here is CASSPTRTSLTYEQYF. The CDR3 bases are TGCGCCAGCAGCCCTACAAGGACTAGCCTAACCTACGAGCAGTACTTC.